The 12 T cell receptor beta chains below come from one sample, sequenced in a study of tumour-infiltrating T cells in Burkitt lymphoma. TCRdb keeps only in-frame clones here, not all; method: immunoSEQ multiplex PCR. This sample has tens of thousands of clones; around a third occur once, and the top ten carry under 3.5%. The sample comprised tumor tissue. The receptor set was obtained from a human donor with Burkitt lymphoma.

The chain links TRBV27 to TRBJ1-1, with D uncertain. From germline, CDR1 is MNHEY and CDR2 SMNVEV (reference sequence). V lost 8 bases and J lost 5, with 12 bases in between. The CDR3 is 12 amino acids. The CDR3 coding sequence is TGTGCCAGCGGGCCCTTGGGAACTGAAGCTTTCTTT. Its protein product is CASGPLGTEAFF.

This clone turned up a few times. The chain recombines TRBV6-5 with TRBJ1-6, with TRBD1 matching over 7 bases. J gave up 7 bases and V 6 bases, and 6 bases lay outside the gene matches. This CDR3 comprises 14 residues. From germline, CDR1 is MNHEY and CDR2 SVGAGI. The CDR3 loop reads CASSWDSRNSPLHF. The CDR3 DNA sequence: TGTGCCAGCAGCTGGGACAGTCGAAATTCACCCCTCCACTTT.

The chain couples TRBV6-1 to TRBJ1-1; a possible D gene is TRBD1 (5 bases). V lost 7 bases and J 11 bases, leaving 14 bases between the germline ends. The CDR3 is 11 residues long. Germline-derived CDR1 and CDR2 are MNHNS and SASEGT. CDR3 sequence reads: CASTWDVNAFF. The CDR3 DNA reads TGTGCCAGCACATGGGACGTAAACGCTTTCTTT.

This clone was observed a few times. The gene calls are TRBV7-9 and TRBJ1-2, with 7 nucleotides matching TRBD1. J was trimmed by 2 bases and V by 6 bases; bases with no gene match: 9. CDR1 and CDR2 from the germline V gene are SEHNR and FQNEAQ (reference sequence). CDR3 length: 15 residues. In nucleotides, the CDR3 is TGTGCCAGCAGAAAACAGGGGACCCTAAACTATGGCTACACCTTC. This sequence encodes CASRKQGTLNYGYTF.

CDR3 residues: CASSPTAGLAQHF. The CDR3 bases are TGTGCCAGCTCACCCACGGCAGGGCTGGCCCAGCATTTT. This chain joins TRBV18 and TRBJ1-5, with a tentative D call TRBD1 (5 bases). V lost 3 bases, J lost 11 bases, and 14 bases lay in between. Germline assignment: CDR1 KGHSH and CDR2 LQKENI. This CDR3 spans 13 amino acids.

This clone turned up a few times. This chain connects TRBV15 to TRBJ2-7; 7 nucleotides match TRBD1. The CDR3 is 14 residues long. From germline, CDR1 is LNHNV and CDR2 YYDKDF (reference sequence). V shed 2 bases and J 3 bases; nucleotides not matched to a gene: 4. Written as DNA, the CDR3 is TGTGCCACCAGCAGAACGGGACAGCTCTACGAGCAGTACTTC. Encoded protein: CATSRTGQLYEQYF.

The chain couples TRBV5-5 to TRBJ2-7, with TRBD1 matching 10 bases. V gave up 0 bases and J gave up 3 bases; unmatched junction bases: 12. CDR3 length equals 18 residues. Germline V gene sequence: CDR1 SGHKS, CDR2 YYEKEE (reference sequence). The DNA for the CDR3 is TGTGCCAGCAGCTTGGGGACAGGGGGGACCCTCTCCTTCTACGAGCAGTACTTC. It encodes CASSLGTGGTLSFYEQYF.

V gene TRBV28 combines with J gene TRBJ2-3; 10 bases line up with TRBD2. This CDR3 has 16 amino acids. The V gene's germline CDR1 is MDHEN and CDR2 SYDVKM. Trimming took 5 bases from V and 1 from J; bases not matched to a gene: 6. CDR3 nucleotide sequence: TGTGCCAGCAGTAGCGGGGGGGCCGAGGGCACAGATACGCAGTATTTT. This encodes CASSSGGAEGTDTQYF.

In its sample, this clone was seen a few times. CDR3 loop: CASKARRDTEAFF. In DNA, the CDR3 is TGTGCCAGCAAGGCGAGAAGGGACACTGAAGCTTTCTTT. This chain uses TRBV6-5 with TRBJ1-1; D gene unclear. Germline CDR1 MNHEY, CDR2 SVGAGI. With 7 bases removed from V and 3 bases from J, the gap between germline ends came to 12 bases. The CDR3 length is 13 residues.

This clone was counted a few times. The chain uses TRBV29-1 and TRBJ1-1; D is perhaps TRBD1 (6 bases). Germline CDR1 reads SQVTM; CDR2 reads ANQGSEA. Trimming left V 3 bases short and J 4 bases short, with 12 bases between. There are 13 residues in the CDR3. The CDR3: CSVESRGPTEAFF. The CDR3 region has the DNA TGCAGCGTTGAGAGCAGGGGACCCACTGAAGCTTTCTTT.

The V and J genes are TRBV2 and TRBJ1-2; tentatively, D is TRBD1 (6 bases). Germline values: CDR1 SNHLY, CDR2 FYNNEI. This CDR3 is built from 11 residues. V dropped 7 bases and J dropped 8 bases, with 11 bases sitting between them. The CDR3 protein is CASIEGGGYTF. CDR3 sequence (DNA): TGTGCCAGCATCGAGGGGGGGGGCTACACCTTC.

The V and J genes are TRBV7-9 and TRBJ2-7; perhaps TRBD1 as D (6 bases). Between the trimmed V and J ends, which lost 3 bases and 2 bases, there was a span of 14 bases. Germline-derived CDR1 and CDR2 are SEHNR and FQNEAQ (reference sequence). This CDR3 region has 15 residues. The CDR3 nucleotides read TGTGCCAGCAGCTTGAGGGGGACCGGTACCTACGAGCAGTACTTC. It translates to CASSLRGTGTYEQYF.